Listed below are T cell receptor beta chains from one sample, sequenced in a study of blood T cell repertoires in COVID-19. Measured with immunoSEQ multiplex PCR; TCRdb has only the in-frame clones, and not every one. The repertoire has some 240,000 clones, about 85% of them found once; the top ten carry under 8%. The sample consisted of PBMCs or T cells enriched from blood (not recorded which). These receptors were obtained from a woman between 50 and 59 years old who had been exposed to COVID-19. The CDR3 runs from the conserved cysteine through the conserved F or W. Each record gives: clone size, J gene, D gene, V gene, CDR3 length, CDR3 DNA, CDR3 protein. The D gene is left open where the match is weak. Size is omitted from some rows. Given values are once, few, many or a class for expanded clones.

size: -; J: TRBJ2-6; D: -; V: TRBV6-2/TRBV6-3; length: 12; DNA: TGTGCCAGCAGTTACCCGATCGGCGTCCTGACTTTC; CDR3: CASSYPIGVLTF
size: -; J: TRBJ2-7; D: -; V: TRBV11-2; length: 15; DNA: TGTGCCAGCAGCTTAGAAGGGGGTAGCATTTACGAGCAGTACTTC; CDR3: CASSLEGGSIYEQYF
size: -; J: TRBJ1-1; D: TRBD1; V: TRBV27; length: 14; DNA: TGTGCCAGCAGTTTCGACAGGGGGAACACTGAAGCTTTCTTT; CDR3: CASSFDRGNTEAFF
size: -; J: TRBJ1-2; D: -; V: TRBV12-3/TRBV12-4; length: 13; DNA: TGTGCCAGCATGCTAGAGAGAGTCGGAGGCTACACCTTC; CDR3: CASMLERVGGYTF
size: few; J: TRBJ2-2; D: TRBD1; V: TRBV5-4; length: 15; DNA: TGTGCCAGCAGCCAAGGACAGGGGAGGCCCGGGGAGCTGTTTTTT; CDR3: CASSQGQGRPGELFF
size: -; J: TRBJ2-7; D: -; V: TRBV11-2; length: 14; DNA: TGTGCCAGCAGCTTAGTTGGACAGCAGTACGAGCAGTACTTC; CDR3: CASSLVGQQYEQYF
size: -; J: TRBJ1-4; D: -; V: TRBV28; length: 15; DNA: TGTGCCAGCAGTGGGTCCCAGACAGGATCTGAAAAACTGTTTTTT; CDR3: CASSGSQTGSEKLFF
size: -; J: TRBJ1-5; D: -; V: TRBV19; length: 14; DNA: TGTGCCAGTAGTGAGGGTGTTGGCAATCAGCCCCAGCATTTT; CDR3: CASSEGVGNQPQHF
size: -; J: TRBJ2-2; D: TRBD2; V: TRBV2; length: 17; DNA: TGTGCCAGCAGTTCTAGCGGGGGCCCGGGGGACACCGGGGAGCTGTTTTTT; CDR3: CASSSSGGPGDTGELFF
size: -; J: TRBJ1-1; D: TRBD1; V: TRBV29-1; length: 14; DNA: TGCAGCGGTGTCGCCGGGACAGTGAACACTGAAGCTTTCTTT; CDR3: CSGVAGTVNTEAFF
size: -; J: TRBJ2-7; D: -; V: TRBV5-6; length: 16; DNA: TGTGCCAGCAGCACTGCTACAGGGCTGATCACCTACGAGCAGTACTTC; CDR3: CASSTATGLITYEQYF
size: few; J: TRBJ1-1; D: -; V: TRBV10-3; length: 13; DNA: TGTGCCATCAGTGACACAGGGCAGTTTGAAGCTTTCTTT; CDR3: CAISDTGQFEAFF
size: once; J: TRBJ2-5; D: -; V: TRBV7-3; length: 13; DNA: TGTGCCAGCAGCAAAGGGGTACAAGAGACCCAGTACTTC; CDR3: CASSKGVQETQYF
size: -; J: TRBJ2-1; D: TRBD2; V: TRBV9; length: 13; DNA: TGTGCCAGCAGCGTCCGGACTAGTCCTGAGCAGTTCTTC; CDR3: CASSVRTSPEQFF
size: -; J: TRBJ1-2; D: -; V: TRBV7-2; length: 14; DNA: TGTGCCAGCAGCTTAGAACTGAACAGGGAAGGCTACACCTTC; CDR3: CASSLELNREGYTF
size: once; J: TRBJ2-5; D: -; V: TRBV5-1; length: 15; DNA: TGCGCCAGCAGCTCTACCGGGAGCCCCATGGAGACCCAGTACTTC; CDR3: CASSSTGSPMETQYF
size: -; J: TRBJ1-2; D: -; V: TRBV3-1/TRBV3-2; length: 16; DNA: TGTGCCAGCAGCCAAGTTTCGGGCAGGTCGGGAGATGGCTACACCTTC; CDR3: CASSQVSGRSGDGYTF
size: -; J: TRBJ2-1; D: TRBD2; V: TRBV6-2/TRBV6-3; length: 15; DNA: TGTGCCAGCAGTGGTGGACTAGCGGGGGGGAACGAGCAGTTCTTC; CDR3: CASSGGLAGGNEQFF
size: few; J: TRBJ1-2; D: TRBD1; V: TRBV4-3; length: 14; DNA: TGCGCCAGCAGCCAAGACAGGGGGAACTATGGCTACACCTTC; CDR3: CASSQDRGNYGYTF
size: -; J: TRBJ1-2; D: -; V: TRBV12-3/TRBV12-4; length: 13; DNA: TGTGCCAGCAGTGGGGCCGGGAGCTATGGCTACACCTTC; CDR3: CASSGAGSYGYTF
size: -; J: TRBJ1-1; D: -; V: TRBV13; length: 13; DNA: TGTGCCAGCAGCCCTCCCCTCATAGCTGAAGCTTTCTTT; CDR3: CASSPPLIAEAFF
size: -; J: TRBJ1-5; D: TRBD1; V: TRBV28; length: 14; DNA: TGTGCCAGCAGTGGGACAGGGTGGGGCCAGCCCCAGCATTTT; CDR3: CASSGTGWGQPQHF
size: -; J: TRBJ2-2; D: -; V: TRBV7-3; length: 16; DNA: TGTGCCAGCAGCTTAGAAGTGGGCCTACCCACCGGGGAGCTGTTTTTT; CDR3: CASSLEVGLPTGELFF
size: -; J: TRBJ2-1; D: TRBD2; V: TRBV5-1; length: 16; DNA: TGCGCCAGCAGCCCGGGACTAGCGGGTACCTACAATGAGCAGTTCTTC; CDR3: CASSPGLAGTYNEQFF
size: -; J: TRBJ1-1; D: -; V: TRBV28; length: 13; DNA: TGTGCCAGTCAGACAGGACCGAACACTGAAGCTTTCTTT; CDR3: CASQTGPNTEAFF
size: -; J: TRBJ1-6; D: TRBD1; V: TRBV19; length: 16; DNA: TGTGCCAGTAGGACAGGGGGTAGCTCCTATAATTCACCCCTCCACTTT; CDR3: CASRTGGSSYNSPLHF
size: -; J: TRBJ1-1; D: -; V: TRBV20-1; length: 11; DNA: TGCAGTGCCTACGACAGGACTGAAGCTTTCTTT; CDR3: CSAYDRTEAFF
size: -; J: TRBJ1-1; D: -; V: TRBV11-2; length: 12; DNA: TGTGCCAGCAGTTTAAAACAGGATGAAGCTTTCTTT; CDR3: CASSLKQDEAFF
size: -; J: TRBJ2-1; D: TRBD2; V: TRBV10-2; length: 14; DNA: TGCGCCAGCAGTGAAACTAGCGGGGGTAGGGAGCAGTTCTTC; CDR3: CASSETSGGREQFF
size: -; J: TRBJ1-1; D: -; V: TRBV10-2; length: 13; DNA: TGCGCCAGCAGTGAGTCAGTAAGGGGGGAAGCTTTCTTT; CDR3: CASSESVRGEAFF
size: -; J: TRBJ2-1; D: -; V: TRBV3-1/TRBV3-2; length: 15; DNA: TGTGCCAGCAGCCCCCCAGGCAGGGCCTACAATGAGCAGTTCTTC; CDR3: CASSPPGRAYNEQFF
size: once; J: TRBJ1-1; D: -; V: TRBV5-6; length: 15; DNA: TGTGCCAGCAGCTTGCGGGGCGGGGTGGGCACTGAAGCTTTCTTT; CDR3: CASSLRGGVGTEAFF
size: -; J: TRBJ1-1; D: -; V: TRBV18; length: 14; DNA: TGTGCCAGCTCACCGTCACCCGGGGACACTGAAGCTTTCTTT; CDR3: CASSPSPGDTEAFF
size: -; J: TRBJ2-3; D: -; V: TRBV5-1; length: 15; DNA: TGCGCCAGCAGCCCCCGGAGGGGAGACACAGATACGCAGTATTTT; CDR3: CASSPRRGDTDTQYF
size: once; J: TRBJ2-2; D: TRBD2; V: TRBV2; length: 15; DNA: TGTGCCAGCACTGGACTAGCGGGGCCTACCGGGGAGCTGTTTTTT; CDR3: CASTGLAGPTGELFF
size: -; J: TRBJ2-1; D: TRBD1; V: TRBV19; length: 15; DNA: TGTGCCAGCCCACTTGGGGACAGGTTTACCAATGAGCAGTTCTTC; CDR3: CASPLGDRFTNEQFF
size: -; J: TRBJ1-5; D: -; V: TRBV5-4; length: 14; DNA: TGTGCCAGCAGCTTGGGGGGCAGCAATCAGCCCCAGCATTTT; CDR3: CASSLGGSNQPQHF
size: few; J: TRBJ2-3; D: TRBD2; V: TRBV9; length: 15; DNA: TGTGCCAGCAGCGCTTCTAGCGGGGGTTTTGATACGCAGTATTTT; CDR3: CASSASSGGFDTQYF
size: -; J: TRBJ1-5; D: TRBD1; V: TRBV10-2; length: 16; DNA: TGCGCCAGCAGTGAGAAGCTGGACAGGGGCTATCAGCCCCAGCATTTT; CDR3: CASSEKLDRGYQPQHF
size: once; J: TRBJ1-2; D: -; V: TRBV19; length: 14; DNA: TGTGCCAGTAATATAGGCGGCGGGGGTTATGGCTACACCTTC; CDR3: CASNIGGGGYGYTF
size: -; J: TRBJ2-1; D: -; V: TRBV10-3; length: 14; DNA: TGTGCCATCAGTGAAGGACAGACCTACAATGAGCAGTTCTTC; CDR3: CAISEGQTYNEQFF
size: -; J: TRBJ2-5; D: TRBD1; V: TRBV6-6; length: 14; DNA: TGTGCCAGCAGCCGGGACAGTGATATTGAGACCCAGTACTTC; CDR3: CASSRDSDIETQYF
size: -; J: TRBJ2-5; D: TRBD1; V: TRBV7-2; length: 14; DNA: TGTGCCAGCAGCTCCGGACAGGGACGGGAGACCCAGTACTTC; CDR3: CASSSGQGRETQYF
size: -; J: TRBJ1-2; D: -; V: TRBV7-2; length: 15; DNA: TGTGCCAGCAGCTTAGCGTCGGGGGGTGGCTATGGCTACACCTTC; CDR3: CASSLASGGGYGYTF
size: -; J: TRBJ2-2; D: TRBD1; V: TRBV19; length: 15; DNA: TGTGCCAGTAAACTCCAGGGGGCGAACACCGGGGAGCTGTTTTTT; CDR3: CASKLQGANTGELFF
size: -; J: TRBJ2-3; D: -; V: TRBV13; length: 16; DNA: TGTGCCAGCAGCTTAGGTCGGGGGTCTAGCACAGATACGCAGTATTTT; CDR3: CASSLGRGSSTDTQYF
size: -; J: TRBJ1-5; D: -; V: TRBV12-3/TRBV12-4; length: 12; DNA: TGTGCCAGCAGCAGTGGGGGGCAGCCCCAGCATTTT; CDR3: CASSSGGQPQHF
size: -; J: TRBJ1-3; D: -; V: TRBV5-6; length: 16; DNA: TGTGCCAGCAGCTTGCTCAGGGAAAGCTCTGGAAACACCATATATTTT; CDR3: CASSLLRESSGNTIYF
size: -; J: TRBJ1-6; D: TRBD1; V: TRBV25-1; length: 18; DNA: TGTGCCAGCAGTGGCCTCCGACCGGGACAGGGGAAAAATTCACCCCTCCACTTT; CDR3: CASSGLRPGQGKNSPLHF
size: -; J: TRBJ2-7; D: -; V: TRBV18; length: 14; DNA: TGTGCCAGCTCTAGCGCCCGGGGTCAAGGAGAGCAGTACTTC; CDR3: CASSSARGQGEQYF
size: -; J: TRBJ1-1; D: -; V: TRBV6-2/TRBV6-3; length: 12; DNA: TGTGCCAGCAGTTATTTCGGGTCTGAAGCTTTCTTT; CDR3: CASSYFGSEAFF
size: few; J: TRBJ1-2; D: -; V: TRBV15; length: 17; DNA: TGTGCCACCAGCAGAGATTCTGGCCGATCCCCACACTATGGCTACACCTTC; CDR3: CATSRDSGRSPHYGYTF
size: once; J: TRBJ1-1; D: -; V: TRBV18; length: 17; DNA: TGTGCCAGCTCACCACTTTTAACTCCCAATGGGGGGACTGAAGCTTTCTTT; CDR3: CASSPLLTPNGGTEAFF